These 7 T cell receptor beta chains originate from one sample sequenced in a study of blood T cell repertoires in COVID-19. Produced via immunoSEQ multiplex PCR; TCRdb's table is partial and in-frame only. The table lists 55,000 to 80,000 clones, about 83% of them singletons, with around 5% in the top ten. Sample: peripheral blood. These receptor sequences come from a man aged 50-60 years with active COVID-19.

The gene calls are TRBV4-1 and TRBJ2-7; TRBD2 aligns across 9 bases. Per the germline V gene, CDR1 is MGHRA and CDR2 is YSYEKL. Germline trimming cut 3 bases from V and 3 bases from J; bases unmatched to any gene: 9. The CDR3 loop spans 16 amino acids. DNA of the CDR3: TGCGCCAGCAGCCACCTGAGCGGGGGGACCCACTACGAGCAGTACTTC. This translates into CASSHLSGGTHYEQYF.

The CDR3 region has the DNA TGTGCCAGTAGTTTCGGGACAGCAGATACGCAGTATTTT. This sequence encodes CASSFGTADTQYF. The V call is TRBV19, the J call TRBJ2-3; 7 bases line up with TRBD1. Germline assignment: CDR1 LNHDA and CDR2 SQIVND (reference sequence). J was trimmed by 4 bases and V by 5 bases; bases with no gene match: 3. The length of the CDR3 is 13 residues. Complete variable domain (other parts from reference TRBV19 and TRBJ2-3): DGGITQSPKYLFRKEGQNVTLSCEQNLNHDAMYWYRQDPGQGLRLIYYSQIVNDFQKGDIAEGYSVSREKKESFPLTVTSAQKNPTAFYLCASSFGTADTQYFGPGTRLTVL.

The J gene is TRBJ2-7, the V gene TRBV4-3; D call uncertain. The ends were cut back, 1 base at V and 2 bases at J, with 12 bases in the middle. This CDR3 is built from 15 residues. Germline CDR1 LGHNA, CDR2 YSLEER. Here the CDR3 DNA reads TGCGCCAGCAGCCAAGGATCGGCGGTTCCCTACGAGCAGTACTTC. It specifies CASSQGSAVPYEQYF.

The V and J genes are TRBV29-1 and TRBJ2-3; no clear D. Germline V gives CDR1 SQVTM, CDR2 ANQGSEA. V lost 4 bases, J lost 9 bases, and 14 bases lay in between. This CDR3 is 12 amino acids long. CDR3 nucleotides: TGCAGCGTTGCGTCCCCGGAGACCACGCAGTATTTT. Its translation is CSVASPETTQYF.

This chain joins TRBV5-5 and TRBJ2-3; TRBD2 is a possible D gene (5 bases). Per the germline V gene, CDR1 is SGHKS and CDR2 is YYEKEE (reference sequence). V shed 4 bases and J shed 0 bases, with 15 bases lying between them. This CDR3 has 16 amino acids. CDR3 loop: CASSPRRTQSTDTQYF. In nucleotides, the CDR3 is TGTGCCAGCAGCCCTAGGAGGACCCAAAGCACAGATACGCAGTATTTT.

The chain links TRBV29-1 to TRBJ2-2; 8 bases match TRBD1. With V trimmed by 4 bases and J by 6 bases, 4 bases remained unmatched. CDR1 and CDR2 from the germline V gene are SQVTM and ANQGSEA. This CDR3 is built from 13 residues. This CDR3 is CSVAQGGAGELFF. DNA of the CDR3: TGCAGCGTTGCACAGGGGGGCGCCGGGGAGCTGTTTTTT.

The J gene is TRBJ1-4, the V gene TRBV3-1 (or the pseudogene TRBV3-2); the match to TRBD1 covers 8 bases. This CDR3 has 15 residues. V lost 4 bases, J lost 7 bases, and 8 bases stayed unmatched. The germline V gene encodes CDR1 LGHDT and CDR2 YNNKEL (reference sequence). The CDR3 coding sequence is TGTGCCAGCAGCCCCCGGACAGGGATGGGTGAAAAACTGTTTTTT. This translates into CASSPRTGMGEKLFF.